The next 7 T cell receptor beta chains were all read from a single sample in a study of T cells in Graves' hyperthyroidism and ophthalmopathy. Amplification yielded TCR beta CDR3 regions, with RNA transcripts as the source. HTBI primers drove first-round RT-PCR of the TCR CDR3. One entry per CDR3 protein results from TCRdb running MiXCR on the multiplex PCR reads. The table includes a few hundred thousand distinct CDR3 sequences, roughly an eighth detected once. Material: blood. These receptors originate from a woman between 35 and 50 years old with Graves' ophthalmopathy.

This clonotype was detected ten times or more. This chain uses TRBV5-1 with TRBJ2-7; tentatively, D is TRBD1 or TRBD2 (5 bases each). Germline V gene data show CDR1 as SGHRS and CDR2 as YFSETQ. The V gene lost 1 base and the J gene lost 5 bases, with 13 bases spanning the gap. This CDR3 has 14 residues. The CDR3: CASSLQGEIDEQYF. CDR3 bases: TGCGCCAGCAGCTTGCAAGGGGAGATCGACGAGCAGTACTTC.

This clonotype was found a few times. Sequence at one end of the junction differs from germline and may be a read error. The chain links TRBV19 to TRBJ2-1; D possibly corresponds to TRBD2 (5 bases). The CDR3 has 14 residues. Germline CDR1 LNHDA, CDR2 SQIVND (reference sequence). CDR3 sequence: CASSIGRGLGEQFF. The CDR3 DNA is TGTGCCAGTAGCATAGGACGGGGATTGGGTGAGCAGTTCTTC. The variable domain in full, completed from reference TRBV19 and TRBJ2-1, reads DGGITQSPKYLFRKEGQNVTLSCEQNLNHDAMYWYRQDPGQGLRLIYYSQIVNDFQKGDIAEGYSVSREKKESFPLTVTSAQKNPTAFYLCASSIGRGLGEQFFGPGTRLTVL.

This clonotype was counted ten times or more. The genes are TRBV12-3 or TRBV12-4 and TRBJ2-5, with 8 bases lining up with TRBD2. The V segment lost 1 base and the J segment 5 bases; nucleotides outside the gene matches: 9. This CDR3 has 16 residues. The CDR3 DNA is TGTGCCAGCAGTTTAGTCCGGGGGGGCTTAGGGGAGACCCAGTACTTC. This codes for CASSLVRGGLGETQYF.

This clonotype was seen more than once but under ten times. The chain couples TRBV7-8 to TRBJ1-5; no definite D call. The germline V and J ends were trimmed by 0 bases and 5 bases, with 5 bases remaining between them. The germline V gene has CDR1 SGHVS and CDR2 FQNEAQ. CDR3 size: 13 residues. The CDR3 nucleotides are TGTGCCAGCAGCTTAGCTGTGGATCAGCCCCAGCATTTT. Translated, it gives CASSLAVDQPQHF. The whole variable domain, remainder taken from reference TRBV7-8 and TRBJ1-5, is GAGVSQSPRYKVAKRGQDVALRCDPISGHVSLFWYQQALGQGPEFLTYFQNEAQLDKSGLPSDRFFAERPEGSVSTLKIQRTQQEDSAVYLCASSLAVDQPQHFGDGTRLSIL.

In its sample, this clonotype was seen many times. The chain couples TRBV12-3 or TRBV12-4 to TRBJ2-1; 9 bases line up with TRBD2. V shed 2 bases and J 4 bases; nucleotides not matched to a gene: 6. This CDR3 spans 16 amino acids. CDR3 sequence reads: CASSLRLADLYNEQFF. CDR3 nucleotide sequence: TGTGCCAGCAGTTTAAGACTAGCGGACCTATACAATGAGCAGTTCTTC.

The genes are TRBV5-1 and TRBJ2-7, with D hard to call. Looked up from germline, CDR1 is SGHRS and CDR2 is YFSETQ. The CDR3 sequence is 15 residues long. The V gene lost 0 bases and the J gene lost 4 bases, with 14 bases spanning the gap. The DNA for the CDR3 is TGCGCCAGCAGCTTGGGATACGGAAATTGGTACGAGCAGTACTTC. It yields the protein CASSLGYGNWYEQYF.

The chain is built from TRBV19 and TRBJ2-3; D may be TRBD2 (5 bases). Trimming removed 9 bases from V and 2 bases from J, with 9 bases in between. Germline CDR1 reads LNHDA; CDR2 reads SQIVND (reference sequence). The CDR3 totals 12 residues. CDR3 DNA: TGTGCCAGCCGGGGATACACAGATACGCAGTATTTT. Translation: CASRGYTDTQYF.